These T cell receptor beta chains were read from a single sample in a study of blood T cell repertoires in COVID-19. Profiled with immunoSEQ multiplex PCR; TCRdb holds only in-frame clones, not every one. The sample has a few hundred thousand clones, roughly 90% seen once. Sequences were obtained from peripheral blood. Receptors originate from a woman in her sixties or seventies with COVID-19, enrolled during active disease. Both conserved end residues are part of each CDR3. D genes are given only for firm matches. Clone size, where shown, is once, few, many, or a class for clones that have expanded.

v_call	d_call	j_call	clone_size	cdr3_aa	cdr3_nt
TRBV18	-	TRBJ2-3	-	CASSPPGTTYDTDTQYF	TGTGCCAGCTCACCACCAGGGACAACCTATGACACAGATACGCAGTATTTT
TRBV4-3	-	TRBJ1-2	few	CASSQGGLRRSQNIYNYGYTF	TGCGCCAGCAGCCAGGGGGGGCTTCGTAGGTCACAGAATATCTATAACTATGGCTACACCTTC
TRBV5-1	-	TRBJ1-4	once	CASSLETGPNEKLFF	TGCGCCAGCAGCTTGGAGACAGGTCCTAATGAAAAACTGTTTTTT
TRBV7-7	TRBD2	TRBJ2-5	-	CASSPRPGGPSETQYF	TGTGCTAGCAGCCCCCGTCCGGGGGGGCCATCAGAGACCCAGTACTTC
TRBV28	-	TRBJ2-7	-	CASSPNGYEQYF	TGTGCCAGCAGTCCGAACGGGTACGAGCAGTACTTC
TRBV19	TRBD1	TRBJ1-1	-	CASSGTGWNTEAFF	TGTGCCAGTAGCGGGACAGGATGGAACACTGAAGCTTTCTTT
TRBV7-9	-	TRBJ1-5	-	CASSLPDQPQHF	TGTGCCAGCAGCTTACCGGATCAGCCCCAGCATTTT
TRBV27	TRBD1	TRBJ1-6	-	CASSPRDRANSPLHF	TGTGCCAGCAGTCCCCGGGACAGAGCTAATTCACCCCTCCACTTT
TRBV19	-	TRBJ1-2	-	CASGRQEGYTF	TGTGCCAGTGGCAGACAGGAGGGCTACACCTTC
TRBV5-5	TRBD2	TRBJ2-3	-	CASSFPREGKGSDTQYF	TGTGCCAGCAGCTTCCCTCGGGAGGGGAAAGGTTCAGATACGCAGTATTTT